Below, 2 T cell receptor beta chains from the same sample are listed, as sequenced in a study of shared clonotypes between healthy human individuals. Using immunoSEQ multiplex PCR, the repertoire was profiled, and TCRdb retains in-frame clones only, with some absent. The sample contains some 490,000 clones, around 85% of which appear only once. Input material: PBMCs. The receptor source for this set is a woman in her thirties or forties in good health. Some clones in this sample may be carry-over from other donors' samples.

This clone appeared many times. The chain links TRBV7-9 to TRBJ2-2; D is unresolved. The germline V gene encodes CDR1 SEHNR and CDR2 FQNEAQ (reference sequence). The CDR3 contains 13 residues. V lost 3 bases to trimming and J lost 5 bases, with 7 bases between them. In DNA, the CDR3 is TGTGCCAGCAGCTTTCTGGGAACCGGGGAGCTGTTTTTT. The encoded protein is CASSFLGTGELFF.

As for this clone: This probably arose from a read error, given a far larger clone one base away. The identical CDR3 is also encoded by other nucleotide sequences in the sample. This rearrangement joins TRBV7-9 to TRBJ2-3; D not certain. CDR1 SEHNR and CDR2 FQNEAQ come from the germline V gene (reference sequence). The V and J ends lost 7 bases and 6 bases respectively, with 17 bases between them. This CDR3 is built from 14 residues. The CDR3 region is CASTLEGLTDTQYF. The CDR3, as DNA: TGTGCCAGCACCCTAGAAGGCCTCACGGATACGCAGTATTTT.